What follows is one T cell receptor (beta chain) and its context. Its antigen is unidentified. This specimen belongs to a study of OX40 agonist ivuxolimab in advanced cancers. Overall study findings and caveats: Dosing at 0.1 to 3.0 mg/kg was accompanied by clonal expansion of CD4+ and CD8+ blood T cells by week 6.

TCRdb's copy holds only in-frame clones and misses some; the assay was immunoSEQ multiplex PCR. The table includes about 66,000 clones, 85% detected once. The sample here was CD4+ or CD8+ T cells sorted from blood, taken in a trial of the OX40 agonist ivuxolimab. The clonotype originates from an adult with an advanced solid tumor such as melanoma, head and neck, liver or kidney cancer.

The CDR3 protein is CASSFWREGRETQYF. The CDR3 region has the DNA TGTGCCAGCAGTTTCTGGCGGGAGGGCCGGGAGACCCAGTACTTC. This chain links TRBV27 with TRBJ2-5; 9 positions match TRBD2. V trimming: 3 bases; J trimming: 5 bases; junction bases outside the gene matches: 7. In germline, CDR1 is MNHEY, CDR2 SMNVEV (reference sequence). The CDR3 loop spans 15 amino acids.